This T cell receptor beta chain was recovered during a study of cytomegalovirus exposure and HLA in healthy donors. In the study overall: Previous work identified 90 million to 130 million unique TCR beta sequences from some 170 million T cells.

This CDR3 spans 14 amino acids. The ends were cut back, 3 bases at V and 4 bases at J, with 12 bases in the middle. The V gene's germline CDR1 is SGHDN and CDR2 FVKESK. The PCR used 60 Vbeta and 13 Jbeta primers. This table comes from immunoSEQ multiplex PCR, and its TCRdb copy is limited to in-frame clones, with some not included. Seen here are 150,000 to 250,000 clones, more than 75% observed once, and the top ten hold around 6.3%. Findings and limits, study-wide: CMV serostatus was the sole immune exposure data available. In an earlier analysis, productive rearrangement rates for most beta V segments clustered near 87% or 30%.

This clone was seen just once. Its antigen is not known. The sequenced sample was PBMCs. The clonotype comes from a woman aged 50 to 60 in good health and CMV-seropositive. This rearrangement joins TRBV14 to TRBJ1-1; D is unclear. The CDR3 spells CASSHGLLPTEAFF. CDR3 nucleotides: TGTGCCAGCAGCCACGGACTGCTCCCCACTGAAGCTTTCTTT.